The 21 T cell receptor beta chains presented below share a single source sample, sequenced in a study of radiation and T cells in renal cell carcinoma (dated by TCRdb to the early 2020s). The sample's time point, from its label and the paper: tumor resected at nephrectomy. Explained via the paper, the treatment or condition label denotes: treatment-naive control, cytoreductive nephrectomy. Libraries were built with the immunoSEQ multiplex PCR assay. What TCRdb holds here is the immuneACCESS table cut down to in-frame rearrangements. Part of the clones is not present; checked against another copy, under half of the missing clones reflect an unresolved V gene, and the others are unexplained. The sample data list about 12,000 clones, and approximately 68% of these were observed just once. Under 20% of the sample is taken by the ten largest. This sample comprised tumor tissue, obtained from a patient whose treatment was nephrectomy without radiotherapy. Receptor source: a woman of 80 years or more with renal cell carcinoma.

Only one count was recorded for this clone. This rearrangement joins TRBV6-6 to TRBJ1-2; 9 bases are a match to TRBD1. The CDR3 has 15 amino acids. Germline loops: CDR1 MNHNY, CDR2 SVGAGI (reference sequence). J gave up 7 bases and V 0 bases, and 6 bases lay outside the gene matches. The CDR3 spells CASSYSRDRVPGYTF. The CDR3 region has the DNA TGTGCCAGCAGTTACTCGAGGGACAGGGTCCCTGGCTACACCTTC.

The chain recombines TRBV7-2 with TRBJ2-3, with D tentatively TRBD1 (5 bases). Trimming removed 1 base from V and 3 bases from J, with 11 bases in between. The CDR3 contains 15 residues. CDR1 is SGHTA, CDR2 FQGNSA, per germline. The CDR3 sequence: CASSLGGLLTDTQYF. DNA of the CDR3: TGTGCCAGCAGCTTAGGGGGCTTATTAACAGATACGCAGTATTTT.

This clone was seen more than once but under ten times. V usage is TRBV4-1 and J usage is TRBJ2-1; 7 bases are shared with TRBD1. Germline V lookup: CDR1 MGHRA, CDR2 YSYEKL. V trimming: 0 bases; J trimming: 4 bases; junction bases outside the gene matches: 6. The CDR3 is 16 residues long. The CDR3 is CASSQDPHRGYNEQFF. The CDR3 DNA follows: TGCGCCAGCAGCCAAGATCCCCACAGGGGTTACAATGAGCAGTTCTTC.

The chain joins TRBV27 to TRBJ1-4; D gene ambiguous. The V end lost 1 base, the J end lost 2 bases, and 5 bases lay between the germline ends. The CDR3 is 14 amino acids. The germline V gene encodes CDR1 MNHEY and CDR2 SMNVEV (reference sequence). CDR3 in DNA: TGTGCCAGCAGTTTATGGGGTACTAATGAAAAACTGTTTTTT. Amino acid sequence: CASSLWGTNEKLFF.

By frequency in the sample, this clone is medium-sized (0.01 to 0.1%). The V gene is TRBV19, the J gene TRBJ1-1; TRBD1 might be the D (6 bases). The CDR3 is made up of 13 amino acids. V lost 5 bases and J lost 7, with 14 bases in between. Per the germline V gene, CDR1 is LNHDA and CDR2 is SQIVND (reference sequence). CDR3 amino acids: CASSPRDIGEAFF. Written as DNA, the CDR3 is TGTGCCAGTAGTCCCCGGGACATAGGTGAAGCTTTCTTT.

This chain links TRBV7-2 with TRBJ2-1, with TRBD2 matching 7 bases. CDR1 and CDR2 from the germline V gene are SGHTA and FQGNSA. The junction had 5 bases not matched to a gene; V was cut back by 2 bases and J by 4 bases. CDR3 length: 15 amino acids. CDR3 bases: TGTGCCAGCAGCTTATACGGGGGGAGGTACAATGAGCAGTTCTTC. Its protein product is CASSLYGGRYNEQFF.

The genes are TRBV6-1 and TRBJ1-2; TRBD1 might be the D (5 bases). This CDR3 spans 12 amino acids. The V gene lost 3 bases and the J gene lost 3 bases, with 5 bases spanning the gap. Germline lookup yields CDR1 MNHNS and CDR2 SASEGT. The CDR3 DNA reads TGTGCCAGCAGTGAGGGGGACTATGGCTACACCTTC. Protein sequence: CASSEGDYGYTF.

The gene calls are TRBV28 and TRBJ1-1, with TRBD1 matching over 8 bases. This CDR3 is 19 amino acids long. Looked up from germline, CDR1 is MDHEN and CDR2 is SYDVKM. The V gene end was trimmed by 5 bases and the J gene end by 0 bases; junction bases not matched to a gene: 17. CDR3 nucleotide sequence: TGTGCCAGCAGTCCTAACCTCCGGGACAGGTTTTATATGAACACTGAAGCTTTCTTT. Amino acids: CASSPNLRDRFYMNTEAFF. Supplemented by reference TRBV28 and TRBJ1-1, the full variable domain reads DVKVTQSSRYLVKRTGEKVFLECVQDMDHENMFWYRQDPGLGLRLIYFSYDVKMKEKGDIPEGYSVSREKKERFSLILESASTNQTSMYLCASSPNLRDRFYMNTEAFFGQGTRLTVV.

The chain couples TRBV28 to TRBJ2-3; D might be TRBD1 (6 bases). Trimming removed 6 bases at V and 1 base at J, with 14 bases between. CDR1 MDHEN and CDR2 SYDVKM come from the germline V gene. The length of the CDR3 is 15 residues. The CDR3 reads CASRISQGGTDTQYF. As DNA, the CDR3 is TGTGCCAGCAGAATCTCACAGGGCGGCACAGATACGCAGTATTTT.

The chain combines TRBV7-2 with TRBJ1-3; no definite D call. The CDR3 sequence is 16 residues long. Germline V gives CDR1 SGHTA, CDR2 FQGNSA. Trimming took off 2 bases at V and 2 bases at J, with 13 bases between the two ends. In DNA, the CDR3 is TGTGCCAGCAGCTTAAATAGGTGGGGAACTGGAAACACCATATATTTT. Amino acids: CASSLNRWGTGNTIYF.

This clone was counted once. The chain is built from TRBV19 and TRBJ1-2, with a possible D match to TRBD1 (6 bases). CDR3 length equals 15 residues. V was cut by 4 bases and J by 7 bases, with 19 bases left in between. Looked up from germline, CDR1 is LNHDA and CDR2 is SQIVND (reference sequence). The CDR3 loop reads CASSTPDPGAGGYTF. The CDR3 DNA sequence: TGTGCCAGTAGTACGCCCGACCCGGGGGCGGGTGGCTACACCTTC.

V gene TRBV20-1 combines with J gene TRBJ2-7; D is unresolved. Germline CDR1 DFQATT, CDR2 SNEGSKA (reference sequence). Trimming pared 5 bases from V and 6 bases from J, leaving 8 bases between. The CDR3 spans 10 residues. The CDR3 coding sequence is TGCAGTGCTCCAACGGGCGAGCAGTACGTC. Amino acids: CSAPTGEQYV.

The gene calls are TRBV19 and TRBJ1-4; no clear D. This CDR3 has 15 amino acids. Trimming pared 3 bases from V and 8 bases from J, leaving 16 bases between. CDR1 LNHDA and CDR2 SQIVND come from the germline V gene (reference sequence). CDR3 loop: CASSITDSGGEKLFF. The CDR3 region has the DNA TGTGCCAGTAGTATTACAGATTCGGGCGGGGAAAAACTGTTTTTT.

This clone showed up just once. This chain links TRBV5-1 with TRBJ2-1; 9 nucleotides agree with TRBD1. CDR1 and CDR2 (germline): SGHRS, YFSETQ. The V and J ends lost 3 bases and 9 bases, in that order; junction bases with no gene match: 7. CDR3 length equals 14 residues. The CDR3 sequence: CASSSGTGFFEQFF. The CDR3 DNA reads as TGCGCCAGCAGCTCGGGGACAGGGTTTTTTGAGCAGTTCTTC.

The CDR3 spells CASSYGPDRAQPQHF. The CDR3 nucleotides read TGTGCCAGCAGCTACGGACCGGACAGGGCACAGCCCCAGCATTTT. J is TRBJ1-5 and V is TRBV6-5; 8 bases fit TRBD1. Germline values: CDR1 MNHEY, CDR2 SVGAGI. The CDR3 is 15 amino acids. Trimming at V came to 6 bases and at J to 7 bases, leaving 11 bases not matched to a gene.

The V and J genes are TRBV7-2 and TRBJ2-1, with D possibly being TRBD2 (6 bases). V lost 1 base and J 0 bases, leaving 13 bases between the germline ends. The V gene's germline CDR1 is SGHTA and CDR2 FQGNSA. The CDR3 loop spans 17 amino acids. The CDR3, as DNA: TGTGCCAGCAGCTTAGGTGGGCGGGGAGTCTCCTACAATGAGCAGTTCTTC. Residues: CASSLGGRGVSYNEQFF.

The table lists this clone with a few counts. The chain couples TRBV7-9 to TRBJ1-2; D possibly corresponds to TRBD1 (6 bases). The V gene's germline CDR1 is SEHNR and CDR2 FQNEAQ (reference sequence). This CDR3 region has 15 residues. Trimming removed 5 bases from V and 1 base from J, with 14 bases in between. The CDR3 region is CASSPIGGGNYGYTF. CDR3 in DNA: TGTGCCAGCAGCCCGATAGGGGGTGGTAACTATGGCTACACCTTC.

J is TRBJ1-4 and V is TRBV7-9; D is possibly TRBD1 (5 bases). The length of the CDR3 is 13 residues. Germline loops: CDR1 SEHNR, CDR2 FQNEAQ (reference sequence). The ends were cut back, 7 bases at V and 4 bases at J, with 10 bases in the middle. The CDR3 region has the DNA TGTGCCAGCAACCGGGACGGTAATGAAAAACTGTTTTTT. This encodes CASNRDGNEKLFF.

The chain joins TRBV2 to TRBJ2-7, with TRBD1 matching over 9 bases. The CDR3 runs to 15 residues. The V gene end was trimmed by 5 bases and the J gene end by 0 bases; junction bases not matched to a gene: 5. Germline assignment: CDR1 SNHLY and CDR2 FYNNEI. Here the CDR3 reads CASSFWTGASYEQYF. The DNA for the CDR3 is TGTGCCAGCAGTTTCTGGACAGGGGCCTCCTACGAGCAGTACTTC.

The chain links TRBV7-9 to TRBJ2-2; D is uncertain. The germline V gene has CDR1 SEHNR and CDR2 FQNEAQ (reference sequence). This CDR3 has 15 amino acids. V was shortened by 3 bases and J by 0 bases, with 8 bases between the two germline ends. CDR3: CASSLQDTNTGELFF. CDR3 sequence (DNA): TGTGCCAGCAGCTTGCAGGATACGAACACCGGGGAGCTGTTTTTT.

V gene TRBV5-6 combines with J gene TRBJ2-2; 12 bases line up with TRBD2. The length of the CDR3 is 17 residues. CDR1 is SGHDT, CDR2 YYEEEE, per germline. Trimming took 0 bases from V and 4 from J; bases not matched to a gene: 4. The CDR3 coding sequence is TGTGCCAGCAGCTTGGCTAGCGGGGGGGCCGTCACCGGGGAGCTGTTTTTT. It specifies CASSLASGGAVTGELFF.